The entry below describes one T cell receptor (beta chain). The data stem from a study of blood T cell repertoires in COVID-19. Study information: T cells, B-cell-depleted T cells, or PBMCs supplied cDNA or gDNA.

Data came from immunoSEQ multiplex PCR; TCRdb stores just in-frame clones and leaves some out. This table has hundreds of thousands of clones, 89% appearing once. V was clipped by 3 bases and J by 0 bases, with 9 bases between them. The CDR3 runs to 14 residues. Germline V gives CDR1 SGHTA, CDR2 FQGNSA. The gene calls are TRBV7-2 and TRBJ2-7; maybe TRBD1 (7 bases). The TCR sequence derives from a man in his sixties who had recovered from COVID-19. Material: peripheral blood. CDR3 residues: CASSFQGGSYEQYF. The CDR3 region has the DNA TGTGCCAGCAGCTTCCAGGGGGGCTCCTACGAGCAGTACTTC.